Sequencing of this T cell receptor beta chain was carried out in a study of shared T cell receptors in the human thymus. Trimming removed 5 bases from V and 3 bases from J; junction bases left unmatched: 8. CDR3 length: 15 residues. The germline V gene encodes CDR1 SGHRS and CDR2 YFSETQ. TCRdb keeps only in-frame clones here, not all; method: immunoSEQ multiplex PCR. The sample shows hundreds of thousands of clones, approximately 87% of them seen only once. With regard to this clone: Distinct nucleotide sequences in the sample also encode this CDR3.

These data are also associated with another study on human thymus T cells. That source notes: There were highly overlapping thymic repertoires among unrelated individuals, as related research reported.

This receptor was obtained from a boy younger than two with a congenital heart defect. This rearrangement joins TRBV5-1 to TRBJ1-1; 9 bases line up with TRBD1. Sequencing was carried out using thymocytes. CDR3: CASSSPGQGYTEAFF. CDR3 in DNA: TGCGCCAGCAGTTCCCCTGGACAGGGGTACACTGAAGCTTTCTTT. Filled out from reference TRBV5-1 and TRBJ1-1, the complete variable domain reads KAGVTQTPRYLIKTRGQQVTLSCSPISGHRSVSWYQQTPGQGLQFLFEYFSETQRNKGNFPGRFSGRQFSNSRSEMNVSTLELGDSALYLCASSSPGQGYTEAFFGQGTRLTVV.